Listed here are 21 T cell receptor beta chains from one sample, sequenced in a study of T cells after yellow fever vaccination (dated by TCRdb to between 2017 and 2020). Reading the label with the study, this specimen's treatment or condition is: live attenuated yellow fever vaccine strain. Library creation used 5' RACE. Sequencing was carried out with an Illumina HiSeq 2500. The public sequencing data were trimmed at Q25 with fastp and processed into clonotypes with MiXCR by TCRdb, which kept only in-frame beta chains. Every entry covers one CDR3 protein and lists the most common genes and DNA from its rows. This sample is represented by approximately 580,000 distinct CDR3 sequences; less than 20% of them were singletons. The ten largest make up roughly 17% of the sample. This specimen consisted of PBMCs, obtained less than 6 days after the first yellow fever vaccination. The receptors stem from a man between 18 and 29 years old who received the YFV17D yellow fever vaccine.

The J gene is TRBJ2-1, the V gene TRBV6-4; no firm D call. Trimming stripped 5 bases from V and 0 bases from J, with 5 bases between. Germline CDR1 reads MRHNA; CDR2 reads SNTAGT. There are 13 residues in the CDR3. DNA of the CDR3: TGTGCCAGCAGTATGAGCTCCTACAATGAGCAGTTCTTC. It codes for CASSMSSYNEQFF.

This clonotype was recorded a few times. The chain links TRBV4-1 to TRBJ1-6; D is possibly TRBD1 (6 bases). Per germline, CDR1 MGHRA and CDR2 YSYEKL. Trimming removed 0 bases from V and 10 bases from J, with 10 bases in between. The CDR3 is 14 residues long. CDR3 region: CASSQEGGFSPLHF. CDR3 DNA: TGCGCCAGCAGCCAAGAAGGGGGGTTCTCACCCCTCCACTTT.

This chain uses TRBV9 with TRBJ2-7, with D perhaps assigned TRBD1 or TRBD2 (5 bases each). Trimming took off 0 bases at V and 5 bases at J, with 21 bases between the two ends. This CDR3 contains 17 residues. Germline CDR1 is SGDLS and CDR2 is YYNGEE. Here the CDR3 reads CASSVGGRGGGPHEQYV. The CDR3 nucleotides read TGTGCCAGCAGCGTAGGGGGACGAGGCGGTGGGCCCCACGAGCAGTACGTC.

Only a few counts were recorded for this clonotype. The chain couples TRBV7-3 to TRBJ2-4, with 8 positions matching TRBD2. V lost 2 bases to trimming and J lost 7 bases; unmatched junction nucleotides: 7. Germline assignment: CDR1 SGHTA and CDR2 FQGTGA. This CDR3 region has 15 residues. This CDR3 reads CASSLRAGAFNIQYF. As DNA, the CDR3 is TGTGCCAGCAGCTTACGAGCGGGGGCCTTCAACATTCAGTACTTC.

The rearrangement uses TRBV7-3 and TRBJ2-3; the match to TRBD2 covers 7 bases. With 6 bases clipped from V and 4 bases from J, the junction kept 10 bases outside the gene matches. Germline V CDR1 and CDR2: SGHTA, FQGTGA. The CDR3 contains 15 residues. The CDR3 protein is CASRLQRGSADTQYF. For the CDR3, the DNA is TGTGCCAGCAGGTTACAGCGGGGTTCGGCAGATACGCAGTATTTT.

V is TRBV5-1 and J is TRBJ1-5; 7 bases match TRBD1. After removal of 2 bases from V and 5 bases from J, the junction contained 10 bases not matched to a gene. Germline loops: CDR1 SGHRS, CDR2 YFSETQ. The CDR3 is 16 amino acids. The CDR3 here is CASSFRPSTGYQPQHF. CDR3 DNA: TGCGCCAGCAGCTTCCGCCCATCGACAGGGTATCAGCCCCAGCATTTT.

This chain joins TRBV6-2 or TRBV6-3 and TRBJ1-5, with 8 bases that match TRBD1. V shed 5 bases, J shed 2 bases, and the junction held 5 bases outside the gene matches. Germline-derived CDR1 and CDR2 are MNHEY and SVGEGT. This CDR3 spans 15 amino acids. As DNA, the CDR3 is TGTGCCAGCAGTGAGCTGACAGGGGGCAATCAGCCCCAGCATTTT. The encoded protein is CASSELTGGNQPQHF.

This clonotype has at least ten counts. One end of the junction is discordant with germline, which a read error may explain. V gene TRBV5-1 combines with J gene TRBJ1-1; D is unresolved. Germline assignment: CDR1 SGHRS and CDR2 YFSETQ. This CDR3 region has 11 residues. The CDR3 nucleotides are TGTGCCAGCAGCGGAAACACTGAAGCTTTCTTT. Translating gives CASSGNTEAFF.

Only a few counts were recorded for this clonotype. The genes are TRBV6-1 and TRBJ2-5; 13 bases map to TRBD2. The length of the CDR3 is 15 residues. Unmatched junction bases numbered 1, after V lost 6 bases and J lost 0 bases. The germline gives CDR1 MNHNS, CDR2 SASEGT. The DNA for the CDR3 is TGTGCCAGCAGGACTAGCGGGGGGAACCAAGAGACCCAGTACTTC. Translated: CASRTSGGNQETQYF.

This clonotype occurred a few times. The chain combines TRBV5-1 with TRBJ2-5; the match to TRBD1 covers 8 bases. This CDR3 is built from 15 residues. The germline CDR1 and CDR2 sequences are SGHRS and YFSETQ. J was trimmed by 2 bases and V by 0 bases; bases with no gene match: 3. The CDR3: CASSLADRGQETQYF. The CDR3 bases are TGCGCCAGCAGCTTGGCAGACAGGGGACAAGAGACCCAGTACTTC.

The sample holds a few counts of this clonotype. J is TRBJ1-2 and V is TRBV28; tentative D call: TRBD1 (5 bases). CDR1 and CDR2 from the germline V gene are MDHEN and SYDVKM. The V end lost 5 bases, the J end lost 4 bases, and 17 bases lay between the germline ends. The length of the CDR3 is 15 residues. CDR3 sequence reads: CASSLREGWSYGYTF. The CDR3 nucleotides are TGTGCCAGCAGTCTCCGGGAGGGGTGGAGCTATGGCTACACCTTC.

The V gene is TRBV2, the J gene TRBJ2-3; D might be TRBD1 or TRBD2, each matching 6 bases. The V gene's germline CDR1 is SNHLY and CDR2 FYNNEI. CDR3 length equals 16 residues. V shed 4 bases and J shed 5 bases, with 19 bases lying between them. CDR3 region: CASSVPGATLLDTQYF. The CDR3 DNA is TGTGCCAGCAGTGTACCGGGGGCGACTCTTTTAGATACGCAGTATTTT.

The rearrangement uses TRBV4-2 and TRBJ1-6; no reliable D call. The CDR3 contains 14 residues. The V end lost 1 base, the J end lost 6 bases, and 7 bases lay between the germline ends. In germline, CDR1 is LGHNA, CDR2 YNFKEQ. As DNA, the CDR3 is TGTGCCAGCAGCCAAGGGGATATTAATTCACCCCTCCACTTT. Translation gives CASSQGDINSPLHF.

This clonotype has a handful of counts. The chain employs TRBV6-1 and TRBJ2-3; tentatively, D is TRBD1 (6 bases). The V end was cut by 6 bases, the J end by 1 base, with 14 bases between. CDR1 MNHNS and CDR2 SASEGT come from the germline V gene. The CDR3 has 15 amino acids. DNA for the CDR3: TGTGCCAGCAGGCTACAGGGTTTGGGCACAGATACGCAGTATTTT. Amino acid sequence: CASRLQGLGTDTQYF.

This clonotype was found a few times. The chain joins TRBV12-3 or TRBV12-4 to TRBJ1-2; D remains unclear. Between the trimmed V and J ends, which lost 6 bases and 5 bases, there was a span of 13 bases. This CDR3 has 13 residues. The CDR3 reads CASRRDHLYGYTF. CDR3 DNA: TGTGCCAGCAGACGCGACCACTTATATGGCTACACCTTC.

The sample holds a few counts of this clonotype. The chain employs TRBV9 and TRBJ2-1, with D tentatively TRBD2 (6 bases). V was pared by 4 bases and J by 5 bases, with 16 bases between. Germline values: CDR1 SGDLS, CDR2 YYNGEE. The CDR3 covers 15 residues. CDR3 DNA sequence: TGTGCCAGCAGCCCCCCGGGACTGGAGAACAATGAGCAGTTCTTC. This encodes CASSPPGLENNEQFF. The whole variable domain, remainder taken from reference TRBV9 and TRBJ2-1, is DSGVTQTPKHLITATGQRVTLRCSPRSGDLSVYWYQQSLDQGLQFLIQYYNGEERAKGNILERFSAQQFPDLHSELNLSSLELGDSALYFCASSPPGLENNEQFFGPGTRLTVL.

V and J are TRBV4-1 and TRBJ2-1; D is possibly TRBD1 or TRBD2 (6 bases each). The CDR3 length is 14 residues. Germline assignment: CDR1 MGHRA and CDR2 YSYEKL. The V gene lost 4 bases and the J gene lost 8 bases, with 15 bases spanning the gap. CDR3 sequence: CASSPTPGGYEQFF. CDR3 sequence (DNA): TGCGCCAGCAGCCCGACCCCCGGGGGCTATGAGCAGTTCTTC.

The chain combines TRBV20-1 with TRBJ2-7, with D perhaps TRBD1 (5 bases). Germline values: CDR1 DFQATT, CDR2 SNEGSKA (reference sequence). Trimming shortened V by 1 base and J by 3 bases, and 13 bases separated the two germline ends. The CDR3 has 14 residues. CDR3 sequence (DNA): TGCAGTGCTAGAGCAGGACATGGCGTCTACGAGCAGTACTTC. Encoded protein: CSARAGHGVYEQYF.

This clonotype occurred a few times. The chain couples TRBV12-3 or TRBV12-4 to TRBJ1-3; D gene unclear. This CDR3 has 13 residues. The V and J ends lost 3 bases and 2 bases respectively, with 5 bases between them. The CDR3 reads CASSFRAGNTIYF. The DNA for the CDR3 is TGTGCCAGCAGTTTTCGGGCTGGAAACACCATATATTTT.

In this sample, this clonotype turned up a few times. This sequence joins TRBV20-1 and TRBJ1-6; 8 bases line up with TRBD1. The germline CDR1 and CDR2 sequences are DFQATT and SNEGSKA (reference sequence). The CDR3 runs to 15 residues. V lost 6 bases to trimming and J lost 10 bases; unmatched junction nucleotides: 14. CDR3 bases: TGCAGTGCCCTCAGGACAGGGTCAGTTGGATCACCCCTCCACTTT. Translated: CSALRTGSVGSPLHF.

This clonotype showed up many times. J is TRBJ2-2 and V is TRBV7-9; 9 bases are a match to TRBD1. Germline V lookup: CDR1 SEHNR, CDR2 FQNEAQ (reference sequence). V dropped 4 bases and J dropped 6; count of bases not matched to a gene: 6. The CDR3 length is 15 residues. As DNA, the CDR3 is TGTGCCAGCAGCTCCCGGGACAGGGCAGCCGGGGAGCTGTTTTTT. Translated, it gives CASSSRDRAAGELFF.